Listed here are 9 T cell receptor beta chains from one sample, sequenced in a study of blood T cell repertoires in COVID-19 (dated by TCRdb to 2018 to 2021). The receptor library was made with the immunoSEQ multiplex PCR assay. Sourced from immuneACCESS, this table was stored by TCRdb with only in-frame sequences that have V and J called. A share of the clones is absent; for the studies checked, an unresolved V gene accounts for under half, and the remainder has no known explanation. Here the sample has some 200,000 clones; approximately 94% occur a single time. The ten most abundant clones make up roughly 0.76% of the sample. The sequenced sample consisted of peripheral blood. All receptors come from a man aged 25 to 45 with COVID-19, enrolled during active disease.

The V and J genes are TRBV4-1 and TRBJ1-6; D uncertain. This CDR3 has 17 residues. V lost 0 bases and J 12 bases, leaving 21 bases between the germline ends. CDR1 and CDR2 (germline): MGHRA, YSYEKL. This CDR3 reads CASSQDRGGLNGRPLHF. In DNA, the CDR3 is TGCGCCAGCAGCCAAGATAGAGGAGGGCTAAACGGCAGACCCCTCCACTTT.

The CDR3 region has the DNA TGCGCCAGCAGCCCCGGATCCCGACAGGGGGCGGTCGAGCAGTACTTC. This codes for CASSPGSRQGAVEQYF. V is TRBV5-1 and J is TRBJ2-7; the match to TRBD1 covers 10 bases. V dropped 4 bases and J dropped 6; count of bases not matched to a gene: 13. The V gene's germline CDR1 is SGHRS and CDR2 YFSETQ. The CDR3 is made up of 16 amino acids.

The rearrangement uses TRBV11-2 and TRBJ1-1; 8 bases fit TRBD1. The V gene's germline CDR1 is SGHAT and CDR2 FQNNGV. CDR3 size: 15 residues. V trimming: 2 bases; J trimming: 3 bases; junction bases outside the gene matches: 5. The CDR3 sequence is CASSLYLQGDTEAFF. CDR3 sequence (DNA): TGTGCCAGCAGCTTATATTTACAGGGGGACACTGAAGCTTTCTTT.

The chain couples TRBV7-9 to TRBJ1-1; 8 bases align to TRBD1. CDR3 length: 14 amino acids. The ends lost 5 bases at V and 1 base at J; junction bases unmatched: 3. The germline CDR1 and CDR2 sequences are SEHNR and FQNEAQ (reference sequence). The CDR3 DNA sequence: TGTGCCAGCAGCCACAGGGGGAAGAACACTGAAGCTTTCTTT. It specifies CASSHRGKNTEAFF.

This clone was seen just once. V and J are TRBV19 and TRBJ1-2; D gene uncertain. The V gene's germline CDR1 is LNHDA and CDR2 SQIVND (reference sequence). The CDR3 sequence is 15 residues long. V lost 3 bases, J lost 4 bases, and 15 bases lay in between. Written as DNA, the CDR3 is TGTGCCAGTAGTATCCCCTTAGGCGGACTCTATGGCTACACCTTC. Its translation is CASSIPLGGLYGYTF. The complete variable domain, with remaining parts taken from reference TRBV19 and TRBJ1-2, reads DGGITQSPKYLFRKEGQNVTLSCEQNLNHDAMYWYRQDPGQGLRLIYYSQIVNDFQKGDIAEGYSVSREKKESFPLTVTSAQKNPTAFYLCASSIPLGGLYGYTFGSGTRLTVV.

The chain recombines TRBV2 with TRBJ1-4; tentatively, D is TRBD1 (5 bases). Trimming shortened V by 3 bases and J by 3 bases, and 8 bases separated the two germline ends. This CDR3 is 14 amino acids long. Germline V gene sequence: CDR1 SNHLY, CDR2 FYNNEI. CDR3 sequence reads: CASSDAGSNEKLFF. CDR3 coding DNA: TGTGCCAGCAGTGACGCAGGGTCTAATGAAAAACTGTTTTTT.

CDR3 region: CAWRKDRDTQYF. The CDR3 bases are TGTGCCTGGAGAAAAGACAGAGATACGCAGTATTTT. The chain employs TRBV30 and TRBJ2-3; D possibly corresponds to TRBD1 (5 bases). Trimming left V 3 bases short and J 5 bases short, with 9 bases between. CDR1 GTSNPN and CDR2 SVGIG come from the germline V gene (reference sequence). This CDR3 is built from 12 residues.

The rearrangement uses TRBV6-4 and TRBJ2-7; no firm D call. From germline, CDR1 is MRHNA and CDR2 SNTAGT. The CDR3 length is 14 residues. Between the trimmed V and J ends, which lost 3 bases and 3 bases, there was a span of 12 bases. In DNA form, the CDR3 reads TGTGCCAGCAGTGAAACGGTCTTCTACTACGAGCAGTACTTC. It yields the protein CASSETVFYYEQYF.

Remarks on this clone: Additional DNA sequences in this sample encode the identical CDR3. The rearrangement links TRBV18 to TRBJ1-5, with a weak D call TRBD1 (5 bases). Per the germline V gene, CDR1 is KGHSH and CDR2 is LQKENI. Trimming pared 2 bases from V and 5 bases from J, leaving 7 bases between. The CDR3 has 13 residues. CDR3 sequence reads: CASSPGGDQPQHF. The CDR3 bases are TGTGCCAGCTCACCAGGGGGGGATCAGCCCCAGCATTTT. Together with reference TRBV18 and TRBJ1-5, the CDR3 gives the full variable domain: NAGVMQNPRHLVRRRGQEARLRCSPMKGHSHVYWYRQLPEEGLKFMVYLQKENIIDESGMPKERFSAEFPKEGPSILRIQQVVRGDSAAYFCASSPGGDQPQHFGDGTRLSIL.